The sequence of this T cell receptor (beta chain) was determined in a study of blood T cell repertoires in COVID-19. Sequencing was performed with immunoSEQ multiplex PCR; in TCRdb, only in-frame clones are kept and a portion is missing. The sample shows more than 250,000 clones, 85% to 90% of them seen only once. The Seattle patients, enrolled during active infection, were followed longitudinally. CDR3 length: 18 amino acids. V was clipped by 0 bases and J by 1 base; unmatched bases: 8. Germline V gives CDR1 LGHNA, CDR2 YSLEER. Sequencing used peripheral blood. The TCR sequence derives from a woman aged 50 to 65 with COVID-19, enrolled during active disease. The chain recombines TRBV4-3 with TRBJ2-5; 10 bases fit TRBD2. CDR3 bases: TGCGCCAGCAGCCAAGATTTAGGACTAGCGGCCTTCCAAGAGACCCAGTACTTC. Its protein is CASSQDLGLAAFQETQYF.